This T cell receptor (beta chain) emerged from a study of T cells in Graves' hyperthyroidism and ophthalmopathy. This clonotype was observed at least ten times. Researchers amplified the TCR beta CDR3 regions from RNA transcripts. Using the HTBI primer set, a first-round RT-PCR was run on the TCR CDR3. TCRdb called the multiplex PCR reads again in MiXCR, with one record for every CDR3 protein. The table records roughly 740,000 distinct CDR3 sequences, around 15% of them present only once. CDR1 is SNHLY, CDR2 FYNNEI, per germline. V lost 7 bases to trimming and J lost 3 bases; unmatched junction nucleotides: 7. The CDR3 extends over 15 amino acids.

The V call is TRBV2, the J call TRBJ2-2; 8 bases match TRBD1. The TCR comes from a man aged 18-30 years with Graves' hyperthyroidism. Sequencing was done on a sample of blood. CDR3: CASTIDRGDTGELFF. CDR3 in DNA: TGTGCCAGCACCATAGACAGGGGTGACACCGGGGAGCTGTTTTTT.